The clone carrying this TCR beta chain came up once. One end of the junction is discordant with germline, which a read error may explain. Only in-frame clones appear in the TCRdb table, and some are missing; sequencing was by immunoSEQ multiplex PCR. The sample has tens of thousands of clones, just under 95% seen once. Germline CDR1 is SGHRS and CDR2 is YFSETQ. This CDR3 has 16 amino acids. The sample comes from a study of human versus mouse CDR3 diversity and MHC coevolution. This clonotype was obtained from a person aged 25 to 69 in good health. The V and J genes are TRBV5-1 and TRBJ2-2; TRBD2 is a possible D gene (5 bases). The sequencing sample was made of naive CD4+ T cells from blood. Subset meaning: CD45RO-negative CD62L-positive naive CD4 T cells. The CDR3 loop reads CASSSAYTQNTGELFF. The CDR3 DNA reads as TGCGCCAGCAGCTCCGCGTACACACAAAACACCGGGGAGCTATTTTTT. The full variable domain, in which reference TRBV5-1 and TRBJ2-2 provide the parts outside the CDR3, is KAGVTQTPRYLIKTRGQQVTLSCSPISGHRSVSWYQQTPGQGLQFLFEYFSETQRNKGNFPGRFSGRQFSNSRSEMNVSTLELGDSALYLCASSSAYTQNTGELFFGEGSRLTVL.